This T cell receptor beta chain was observed in a study of response to subunit inactivated influenza vaccine. Study observations and caveats: Each seasonal flu vaccination may recruit only limited new T cells, authors suggested.

This CDR3 is 15 amino acids long. V was pared by 3 bases and J by 0 bases, with 9 bases between. The germline V gene encodes CDR1 MNHNS and CDR2 SASEGT. In the case of this clonotype: The antigen remains unidentified.

TCRdb called the RT-PCR reads again in MiXCR, with one record for every CDR3 protein. The profile covers hundreds of thousands of distinct CDR3 sequences, with about 8% appearing a single time and 10% to 15% taken by the ten largest. The clonotype originates from a man aged 50-75 years who received an inactivated influenza vaccine. Sequenced here: PBMCs from blood, sampled around 25 months after vaccination. The chain recombines TRBV6-1 with TRBJ2-4, with D unresolved. The CDR3, as DNA: TGTGCCAGCAGTGAGACGCGATTAGCCAAAAACATTCAGTACTTC. Translating gives CASSETRLAKNIQYF.